A single sample gave rise to the 26 T cell receptor beta chains below, sequenced in a study of response to subunit inactivated influenza vaccine. TCRdb redid the calling of the RT-PCR reads with MiXCR, one entry per CDR3 protein. The top ten clones hold 10% of a sample with a few hundred thousand distinct CDR3 sequences, roughly 20% of them seen once. This material consisted of PBMCs from blood, taken around 22 months after vaccination. Receptors originate from a man aged 50-75 years who received an inactivated influenza vaccine.

This chain connects TRBV19 to TRBJ1-2; D remains unclear. CDR1 and CDR2 from the germline V gene are LNHDA and SQIVND (reference sequence). V gave up 4 bases and J gave up 2 bases, with 14 bases separating them. The CDR3 has 15 residues. In DNA form, the CDR3 reads TGTGCCAGTAGTACCGACGGAAGCCCCAACTATGGCTACACCTTC. It translates to CASSTDGSPNYGYTF.

This clonotype was seen a handful of times. The chain links TRBV5-5 to TRBJ1-1; 7 bases align to TRBD1. J lost 0 bases, V lost 6 bases, and 8 bases had no gene match. Germline CDR1 is SGHKS and CDR2 is YYEKEE (reference sequence). This CDR3 comprises 15 residues. CDR3 sequence (DNA): TGTGCCAGCAAGAGACAGGGCGTACTGAACACTGAAGCTTTCTTT. Translating it yields CASKRQGVLNTEAFF.

This clonotype was counted only a few times. The rearrangement joins TRBV5-8 to TRBJ1-5, with a tentative D call TRBD1 (6 bases). The germline V gene has CDR1 SGHTS and CDR2 YDEGEE. This CDR3 spans 15 amino acids. V gave up 7 bases and J gave up 2 bases, with 16 bases separating them. CDR3 sequence: CASPLQGEGNQPQHF. CDR3 in DNA: TGTGCCAGCCCCCTACAGGGTGAAGGCAATCAGCCCCAGCATTTT.

The rearrangement uses TRBV20-1 and TRBJ1-6; weak D call: TRBD1 (5 bases). This CDR3 contains 14 residues. CDR1 DFQATT and CDR2 SNEGSKA come from the germline V gene (reference sequence). V lost 5 bases to trimming and J lost 5 bases, with 13 bases between them. The CDR3 DNA follows: TGCAGTGCTCAGAGGGGACCTAATAATTCACCCCTCCACTTT. This encodes CSAQRGPNNSPLHF.

The chain employs TRBV3-1 and TRBJ2-1; D gene unclear. The CDR3 is 19 residues long. Germline V CDR1 and CDR2: LGHDT, YNNKEL (reference sequence). Trimming left V 0 bases short and J 5 bases short, with 23 bases between. The DNA for the CDR3 is TGTGCCAGCAGCCAAGAAAGACCGAGTGAGAGACCAGTTGACAATGAGCAGTTCTTC. Translating gives CASSQERPSERPVDNEQFF.

The V call is TRBV24-1, the J call TRBJ2-1, with D maybe TRBD2 (6 bases). Germline CDR1 reads KGHDR; CDR2 reads SFDVKD. This CDR3 has 12 residues. Trimming shortened V by 2 bases and J by 8 bases, and 6 bases separated the two germline ends. For the CDR3, the DNA is TGTGCCACCAGTGATTGGGGGGATGAGCAGTTCTTC. Translated: CATSDWGDEQFF.

Only a few counts were recorded for this clonotype. The chain uses TRBV29-1 and TRBJ2-1; the match to TRBD1 covers 9 bases. Trimming at V came to 7 bases and at J to 2 bases, leaving 3 bases not matched to a gene. The V gene's germline CDR1 is SQVTM and CDR2 ANQGSEA. The CDR3 is made up of 13 amino acids. CDR3 in DNA: TGCAGCGAAGGACAGGGGACCTACAATGAGCAGTTCTTC. It is translated as CSEGQGTYNEQFF.

This clonotype was seen more than once but under ten times. This may arise from a read error, as a much more abundant clone is one base away. This chain joins TRBV5-8 and TRBJ1-2; 7 bases agree with TRBD1. The CDR3 runs 13 residues. From germline, CDR1 is SGHTS and CDR2 YDEGEE. The J segment lost 2 bases and the V segment lost 6 bases, leaving 4 bases of the junction unmatched. CDR3 sequence: CASTPDRNYGYTF. CDR3 sequence (DNA): TGTGCCAGCACCCCGGACAGGAACTATGGCTACACCTTC.

The table lists this clonotype with a few counts. V and J are TRBV5-6 and TRBJ2-3; D unclear. The germline V and J ends were trimmed by 3 bases and 0 bases, with 8 bases remaining between them. Looked up from germline, CDR1 is SGHDT and CDR2 is YYEEEE. The CDR3 sequence is 14 residues long. The CDR3 nucleotides read TGTGCCAGCAGCTATGGTCGGAGCACAGATACGCAGTATTTT. Translation: CASSYGRSTDTQYF.

V gene TRBV3-1 combines with J gene TRBJ2-1; the D gene is possibly TRBD2 (6 bases). Germline CDR1 LGHDT, CDR2 YNNKEL (reference sequence). CDR3 length: 12 amino acids. The V end was cut by 1 base, the J end by 14 bases, with 12 bases between. The chain's CDR3 is CASSQGRDLEFF. DNA of the CDR3: TGTGCCAGCAGCCAAGGGCGGGACTTGGAGTTCTTC.

This clonotype turned up a few times. The chain couples TRBV6-5 to TRBJ1-4, with a tentative D call TRBD1 (5 bases). The V and J ends lost 2 bases and 3 bases respectively, with 16 bases between them. Germline assignment: CDR1 MNHEY and CDR2 SVGAGI. The CDR3 contains 17 residues. In nucleotides, the CDR3 is TGTGCCAGCAGTTACGGGCAGGGAGGAATGGCTAATGAAAAACTGTTTTTT. This translates into CASSYGQGGMANEKLFF.

The chain uses TRBV2 and TRBJ2-2, with 7 positions matching TRBD1. The V gene's germline CDR1 is SNHLY and CDR2 FYNNEI. With 5 bases clipped from V and 3 bases from J, the junction kept 9 bases outside the gene matches. This CDR3 spans 16 amino acids. CDR3 nucleotide sequence: TGTGCCAGCAGTCCGAGACAGGGTGAGGACACCGGGGAGCTGTTTTTT. It is translated as CASSPRQGEDTGELFF.

The table lists this clonotype with a few counts. The CDR3 here is CASSSSTGSSGNTIYF. In nucleotides, the CDR3 is TGCGCCAGCAGTTCGTCAACAGGGTCCTCTGGAAACACCATATATTTT. The chain links TRBV4-3 to TRBJ1-3; TRBD1 might be the D (6 bases). V gave up 6 bases and J gave up 0 bases, with 15 bases separating them. This CDR3 spans 16 amino acids. Germline values: CDR1 LGHNA, CDR2 YSLEER.

The CDR3 loop reads CASSPDWTNTEAFF. The CDR3 DNA follows: TGCGCCAGCAGCCCGGACTGGACGAACACTGAAGCTTTCTTT. V is TRBV4-3 and J is TRBJ1-1; D unresolved. The ends were cut back, 4 bases at V and 1 base at J, with 10 bases in the middle. In germline, CDR1 is LGHNA, CDR2 YSLEER. The CDR3 spans 14 residues.

This clonotype was recorded a few times. The V call is TRBV3-1, the J call TRBJ2-3; D is unresolved. V lost 0 bases, J lost 0 bases, and 13 bases lay in between. The CDR3 spans 17 residues. Germline assignment: CDR1 LGHDT and CDR2 YNNKEL (reference sequence). This CDR3 is CASSQDLRSTSTDTQYF. CDR3 nucleotide sequence: TGTGCCAGCAGCCAAGATCTGCGGAGTACTAGCACAGATACGCAGTATTTT.

This clonotype was counted many times. This sequence joins TRBV6-5 and TRBJ1-2; no reliable D call. This CDR3 has 13 residues. V lost 0 bases and J 2 bases, leaving 4 bases between the germline ends. CDR1 and CDR2 from the germline V gene are MNHEY and SVGAGI. The chain's CDR3 is CASSYSGNYGYTF. CDR3 nucleotides: TGTGCCAGCAGTTACTCAGGGAACTATGGCTACACCTTC.

The chain uses TRBV7-2 and TRBJ1-2; tentatively, D is TRBD1 (5 bases). The CDR3 has 13 amino acids. V was trimmed by 6 bases and J by 2 bases, leaving 10 bases between them. The V gene's germline CDR1 is SGHTA and CDR2 FQGNSA. The DNA of the CDR3 is TGTGCCAGCAGTCATCGACAGAACTATGGCTACACCTTC. Its translation is CASSHRQNYGYTF.

This clonotype turned up a few times. The chain joins TRBV6-1 to TRBJ1-6, with no clear D. The CDR3 covers 13 residues. In germline, CDR1 is MNHNS, CDR2 SASEGT. The germline V and J ends were trimmed by 6 bases and 2 bases, with 5 bases remaining between them. Written as DNA, the CDR3 is TGTGCCAGCAGGGAGCCCTATAATTCACCCCTCCACTTT. It encodes CASREPYNSPLHF.

This clonotype has just one count. This rearrangement joins TRBV20-1 to TRBJ2-4, with D perhaps matching TRBD1 (6 bases). The germline gives CDR1 DFQATT, CDR2 SNEGSKA (reference sequence). Deletions cut 3 bases from V and 0 bases from J, with 15 bases between. The CDR3 has 16 amino acids. CDR3: CSARETGELAKNIQYF. The CDR3 region has the DNA TGCAGTGCTAGGGAGACAGGTGAATTAGCCAAAAACATTCAGTACTTC.

As DNA, the CDR3 is TGTGCCAGCGGACAGTACTCTGGGGCCAACGTCCTGACTTTC. This codes for CASGQYSGANVLTF. The J gene is TRBJ2-6, the V gene TRBV2, with D perhaps matching TRBD1 (6 bases). V was shortened by 8 bases and J by 0 bases, with 8 bases between the two germline ends. The CDR3 totals 14 residues. CDR1 and CDR2 (germline): SNHLY, FYNNEI.

This clonotype occurred many times. This chain joins TRBV27 and TRBJ1-5; D remains ambiguous. Deletions cut 3 bases from V and 0 bases from J, with 3 bases between. The CDR3 has 13 residues. Per germline, CDR1 MNHEY and CDR2 SMNVEV (reference sequence). CDR3 sequence (DNA): TGTGCCAGCAGTTTTTATAGCAATCAGCCCCAGCATTTT. Its translation: CASSFYSNQPQHF.

The chain combines TRBV6-2 or TRBV6-3 with TRBJ1-2; a possible D gene is TRBD1 (5 bases). Trimming took off 7 bases at V and 2 bases at J, with 20 bases between the two ends. There are 16 residues in the CDR3. Germline CDR1 MNHEY, CDR2 SVGEGT. In nucleotides, the CDR3 is TGTGCCAGCACTTCGGGGTGGAGGCGACAGAACTATGGCTACACCTTC. As protein: CASTSGWRRQNYGYTF.

This clonotype was detected a few times. The V gene is TRBV12-3 or TRBV12-4, the J gene TRBJ2-7; 9 nucleotides match TRBD1. Unmatched junction bases numbered 8, after V lost 6 bases and J lost 2 bases. This CDR3 is built from 15 residues. DNA for the CDR3: TGTGCCAGCAGACGGACGACAGGGGGTGCCTACGAGCAGTACTTC. Protein product: CASRRTTGGAYEQYF.

This chain uses TRBV5-1 with TRBJ2-6; no firm D call. Looked up from germline, CDR1 is SGHRS and CDR2 is YFSETQ. The CDR3 is 17 residues long. V lost 0 bases and J 2 bases, leaving 12 bases between the germline ends. CDR3 protein: CASSLAMGITGANVLTF. The CDR3 nucleotides read TGCGCCAGCAGCTTGGCCATGGGGATCACTGGGGCCAACGTCCTGACTTTC. Using reference TRBV5-1 and TRBJ2-6 for the parts outside the CDR3, the full variable domain is KAGVTQTPRYLIKTRGQQVTLSCSPISGHRSVSWYQQTPGQGLQFLFEYFSETQRNKGNFPGRFSGRQFSNSRSEMNVSTLELGDSALYLCASSLAMGITGANVLTFGAGSRLTVL.

The genes are TRBV18 and TRBJ2-3; D gene uncertain. In germline, CDR1 is KGHSH, CDR2 LQKENI. This CDR3 region has 12 residues. V was clipped by 3 bases and J by 2 bases, with 3 bases between them. The CDR3: CASSPVTDTQYF. CDR3 coding DNA: TGTGCCAGCTCACCCGTCACAGATACGCAGTATTTT. The full variable domain, with the rest looked up from reference TRBV18 and TRBJ2-3, is NAGVMQNPRHLVRRRGQEARLRCSPMKGHSHVYWYRQLPEEGLKFMVYLQKENIIDESGMPKERFSAEFPKEGPSILRIQQVVRGDSAAYFCASSPVTDTQYFGPGTRLTVL.

To note about this clonotype: The junction shows a germline mismatch at one end, possibly a read error. The chain joins TRBV7-2 to TRBJ2-1, with 12 bases identical to TRBD1. From germline, CDR1 is SGHTA and CDR2 FQGNSA. The CDR3 loop spans 14 amino acids. In DNA form, the CDR3 reads TGTGCCAGCAGCTCGGGACAGGGGGCATATGAGGAGTTCTTC. It specifies CASSSGQGAYEEFF.